This TCR beta chain stems from a study of control samples from healthy donors and cancer patients (dated by TCRdb to the early 2020s). Of note for this clone: This clone's antigen is unknown. One base away there is no much larger clone; base qualities are not given.

Library construction relied on the immunoSEQ multiplex PCR assay. What TCRdb holds here is the immuneACCESS table cut down to in-frame rearrangements. Part of the clones is not present; checked against another copy, under half of the missing clones reflect an unresolved V gene, and the others are unexplained. In this sample the table shows 130,000 or so clones, around nine tenths of which occur a single time. The ten largest clones take up over 10% of the sample. For CDR1 and CDR2, the germline V gene lists SGHTA and FQGNSA. Compared with germline, V lacks 5 bases and J lacks 0 bases; bases without a gene match: 8. Its CDR3 holds 17 amino acids, cysteine through phenylalanine. Just CDR3 DNA is preserved here, 51 bases in frame from base 1.

The sequence joins TRBV7-2 to TRBJ2-4; TRBD2 lines up with 9 middle nucleotides. This TCR was sampled from a man aged 30 to 45 in good health. The sequenced material came from blood. The sequenced DNA is TGTGCCAGCAGCGGAGCGGGGGGAATACTAGCCAAAAACATTCAGTACTTC. It is translated as CASSGAGGILAKNIQYF.